These 5 T cell receptor beta chains came from one sample sequenced in a study of blood T cell repertoires in COVID-19. Sequencing was performed with immunoSEQ multiplex PCR; in TCRdb, only in-frame clones are kept and a portion is missing. The data show 250,000 or so clones, nearly 90% seen once. Sequenced sample: peripheral blood. The receptors derive from a middle-aged woman who had recovered from COVID-19.

V usage is TRBV18 and J usage is TRBJ2-2; a weak D match, TRBD1 (6 bases). From germline, CDR1 is KGHSH and CDR2 LQKENI. The length of the CDR3 is 15 residues. V was pared by 4 bases and J by 2 bases, with 11 bases between. The CDR3 loop reads CASSLAGANTGELFF. In DNA, the CDR3 is TGTGCCAGCTCACTCGCAGGGGCCAACACCGGGGAGCTGTTTTTT.

In its sample, this clone was seen once. This chain links TRBV7-9 with TRBJ1-1, with D possibly being TRBD1 (5 bases). This CDR3 contains 12 residues. CDR1 is SEHNR, CDR2 FQNEAQ, per germline (reference sequence). V shed 5 bases and J shed 11 bases, with 15 bases lying between them. CDR3 coding DNA: TGTGCCAGCAGCAACGACAGTCCTTTGGCTTTCTTT. This gives the protein CASSNDSPLAFF.

The rearrangement uses TRBV5-1 and TRBJ2-4; 14 bases align to TRBD2. V lost 0 bases and J lost 0; bases outside the gene matches: 5. Germline CDR1 is SGHRS and CDR2 is YFSETQ. This CDR3 has 19 amino acids. The CDR3 sequence: CASSLGTSGGPLAKNIQYF. In nucleotides, the CDR3 is TGCGCCAGCAGCTTGGGGACTAGCGGGGGGCCATTAGCCAAAAACATTCAGTACTTC.

The chain is built from TRBV27 and TRBJ1-2; D is possibly TRBD1 (6 bases). V was shortened by 5 bases and J by 8 bases, with 15 bases between the two germline ends. This CDR3 is 13 amino acids long. Germline values: CDR1 MNHEY, CDR2 SMNVEV (reference sequence). The CDR3 region is CASSATTGKGYTF. CDR3 sequence (DNA): TGTGCCAGCAGTGCTACTACAGGGAAAGGCTACACCTTC.

The chain combines TRBV10-3 with TRBJ2-2; TRBD2 agrees at 9 bases. J was trimmed by 4 bases and V by 8 bases; bases with no gene match: 5. Germline values: CDR1 ENHRY, CDR2 SYGVKD. The CDR3 length is 14 residues. The CDR3 DNA sequence: TGTGCCATCGGTAGCGGGAGTGGCACCGGGGAGCTGTTTTTT. Its translation is CAIGSGSGTGELFF.